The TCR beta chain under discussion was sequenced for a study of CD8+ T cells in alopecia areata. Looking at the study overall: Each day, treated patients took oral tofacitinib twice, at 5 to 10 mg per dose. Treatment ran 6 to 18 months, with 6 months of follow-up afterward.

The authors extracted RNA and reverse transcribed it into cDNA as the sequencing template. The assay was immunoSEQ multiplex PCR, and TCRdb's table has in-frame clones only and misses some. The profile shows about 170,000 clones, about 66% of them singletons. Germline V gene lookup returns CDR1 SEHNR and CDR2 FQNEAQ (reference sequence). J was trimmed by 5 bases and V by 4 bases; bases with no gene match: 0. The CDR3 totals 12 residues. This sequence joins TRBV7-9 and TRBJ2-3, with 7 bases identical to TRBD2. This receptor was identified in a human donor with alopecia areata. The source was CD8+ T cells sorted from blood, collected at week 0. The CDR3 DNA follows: TGTGCCAGCAGCTGGGGGGGAGATACGCAGTATTTT. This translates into CASSWGGDTQYF. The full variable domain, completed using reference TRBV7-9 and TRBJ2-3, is DTGVSQNPRHKITKRGQNVTFRCDPISEHNRLYWYRQTLGQGPEFLTYFQNEAQLEKSRLLSDRFSAERPKGSFSTLEIQRTEQGDSAMYLCASSWGGDTQYFGPGTRLTVL.